The clone carrying this T cell receptor beta chain turned up a few times. Its antigen is unknown. This specimen comes from a study of radiotherapy plus CTLA-4 blockade in lung cancer. Study-wide results and limits: Radiotherapy was combined with ipilimumab, and tumor-derived TCR clones then expanded in blood.

Produced via immunoSEQ multiplex PCR; TCRdb's table is partial and in-frame only. The sample holds around 95,000 clones, about four fifths seen once. This CDR3 spans 17 amino acids. The trim removed 5 bases at V and 4 bases at J, leaving 12 bases unmatched. Germline V gives CDR1 SGHTA, CDR2 FQGNSA. This receptor was obtained from a human donor with non-small cell lung cancer who had stable disease on radiotherapy plus ipilimumab. This sample comprised peripheral blood, obtained from a patient treated with radiotherapy plus ipilimumab. The chain is built from TRBV7-2 and TRBJ1-5; 9 bases align to TRBD1. The CDR3 nucleotides are TGTGCCAGCAGCGCAACGACAGGGGGGTTAGGGAATCAGCCCCAGCATTTT. Amino acids: CASSATTGGLGNQPQHF.